Below, 22 T cell receptor beta chains from the same sample are listed, as sequenced in a study of read filtering for tumor transcriptome and immune sequencing. From 300 to 450 ng of RNA, a library with molecular barcoded alpha/delta and beta/gamma adaptors was made. TCRdb independently ran MiXCR on the reads; one entry per CDR3 protein. The repertoire holds about 130,000 distinct CDR3 sequences, with approximately 13% as singletons. Sequenced input: a population of CD138-negative cells sorted from bone marrow. Every receptor here comes from a donor at least 40 years old with multiple myeloma.

This clonotype was recorded at least ten times. V gene TRBV7-9 combines with J gene TRBJ1-5, with 9 bases matching TRBD1. The CDR3 loop spans 15 amino acids. The trim removed 4 bases at V and 4 bases at J, leaving 5 bases unmatched. Germline CDR1 and CDR2: SEHNR and FQNEAQ (reference sequence). CDR3 DNA: TGTGCCAGCAGCTCCGGGACAGGGATAAATCAGCCCCAGCATTTT. Translating gives CASSSGTGINQPQHF.

This clonotype was found many times. V and J are TRBV2 and TRBJ2-7; 13 bases line up with TRBD2. CDR3 length equals 14 residues. In germline, CDR1 is SNHLY, CDR2 FYNNEI. Germline trimming cut 5 bases from V and 7 bases from J; bases unmatched to any gene: 5. The CDR3 coding sequence is TGTGCCAGCAGTTCCGGACTAGCGGGAGAGGAGCAGTACTTC. Translated, it gives CASSSGLAGEEQYF. The complete variable domain, with remaining parts taken from reference TRBV2 and TRBJ2-7, reads EPEVTQTPSHQVTQMGQEVILRCVPISNHLYFYWYRQILGQKVEFLVSFYNNEISEKSEIFDDQFSVERPDGSNFTLKIRSTKLEDSAMYFCASSSGLAGEEQYFGPGTRLTVT.

The chain joins TRBV7-8 to TRBJ1-1; 8 bases match TRBD1. From germline, CDR1 is SGHVS and CDR2 FQNEAQ. V lost 4 bases, J lost 6 bases, and 1 base stayed unmatched. The CDR3 spans 12 residues. CDR3 protein: CASSSGQAEAFF. CDR3 coding DNA: TGTGCCAGCAGCTCGGGACAGGCTGAAGCTTTCTTT.

In its sample, this clonotype was seen many times. The chain has TRBV3-1 and TRBJ1-5; a possible D gene is TRBD1 (6 bases). With 4 bases removed from V and 7 bases from J, the gap between germline ends came to 14 bases. Germline CDR1 LGHDT, CDR2 YNNKEL (reference sequence). The CDR3 covers 14 residues. The DNA of the CDR3 is TGTGCCAGCAGCCCGGGACCCACAGGGCAGCCCCAGCATTTT. This gives the protein CASSPGPTGQPQHF.

In its sample, this clonotype was seen a few times. The V and J genes are TRBV14 and TRBJ2-1, with 12 bases identical to TRBD2. This CDR3 is 14 amino acids long. Germline V lookup: CDR1 SGHDN, CDR2 FVKESK. V dropped 3 bases and J dropped 12; count of bases not matched to a gene: 6. The CDR3 protein is CASSHGLAGHGQFF. As DNA, the CDR3 is TGTGCCAGCAGCCACGGACTAGCGGGACACGGGCAGTTCTTC. Full variable domain (remainder filled in from reference TRBV14 and TRBJ2-1): EAGVTQFPSHSVIEKGQTVTLRCDPISGHDNLYWYRRVMGKEIKFLLHFVKESKQDESGMPNNRFLAERTGGTYSTLKVQPAELEDSGVYFCASSHGLAGHGQFFGPGTRLTVL.

This clonotype was seen a handful of times. The chain recombines TRBV11-2 with TRBJ1-3, with unresolved D. CDR3 length: 15 amino acids. V lost 2 bases to trimming and J lost 1 base, with 9 bases between them. CDR1 and CDR2 from the germline V gene are SGHAT and FQNNGV. The CDR3 is CASSLSVGSGNTIYF. DNA for the CDR3: TGTGCCAGCAGCTTATCAGTGGGGTCTGGAAACACCATATATTTT.

This clonotype was seen many times. V and J are TRBV11-1 and TRBJ2-1; TRBD1 aligns across 8 bases. The CDR3 length is 15 residues. CDR1 is SGHAT and CDR2 is FQDESV in the germline V gene (reference sequence). The junction had 5 bases not matched to a gene; V was cut back by 1 base and J by 6 bases. DNA for the CDR3: TGTGCCAGCAGCTTAGTAGAGGGGACAGGCAATGAGCAGTTCTTC. This sequence encodes CASSLVEGTGNEQFF.

At least ten counts were recorded for this clonotype. This chain joins TRBV6-2 or TRBV6-3 and TRBJ2-5; 8 nucleotides line up with TRBD2. The CDR3 has 14 residues. Germline V CDR1 and CDR2: MNHEY, SVGEGT. V shed 6 bases and J 5 bases; nucleotides not matched to a gene: 8. The CDR3 DNA is TGTGCCAGCAGAGCCAGCGGGAGCGTGGAGACCCAGTACTTC. Residues: CASRASGSVETQYF.

Many counts were recorded for this clonotype. V is TRBV12-3 or TRBV12-4 and J is TRBJ2-1; 8 positions match TRBD2. The length of the CDR3 is 14 residues. J lost 8 bases, V lost 5 bases, and 8 bases had no gene match. The CDR3 DNA sequence: TGTGCCAGCAGTCGGGGATCCGGGAGGGATGAGCAGTTCTTC. This codes for CASSRGSGRDEQFF.

There are many counts of this clonotype. The rearrangement joins TRBV12-3 or TRBV12-4 to TRBJ1-5; TRBD1 might be the D (5 bases). The V and J ends lost 7 bases and 9 bases respectively, with 13 bases between them. The CDR3 has 12 residues. CDR3 loop: CASKSGGLPQHF. Written as DNA, the CDR3 is TGTGCCAGCAAATCCGGGGGGTTGCCCCAGCATTTT.

This clonotype was counted at least ten times. V and J are TRBV7-9 and TRBJ2-3; 9 bases are a match to TRBD1. The CDR3 length is 17 residues. Trimming took 5 bases from V and 2 from J; bases not matched to a gene: 11. Germline V gene lookup returns CDR1 SEHNR and CDR2 FQNEAQ (reference sequence). CDR3 coding DNA: TGTGCCAGCAGCCTACCTCGCACAGGGGGCTACACAGATACGCAGTATTTT. Protein: CASSLPRTGGYTDTQYF. The whole variable domain, remainder taken from reference TRBV7-9 and TRBJ2-3, is DTGVSQNPRHKITKRGQNVTFRCDPISEHNRLYWYRQTLGQGPEFLTYFQNEAQLEKSRLLSDRFSAERPKGSFSTLEIQRTEQGDSAMYLCASSLPRTGGYTDTQYFGPGTRLTVL.

Points on this clonotype: Given a much more abundant clone one base away, this may be a read error. The genes are TRBV29-1 and TRBJ2-7; the match to TRBD2 covers 11 bases. The V gene's germline CDR1 is SQVTM and CDR2 ANQGSEA. The length of the CDR3 is 14 residues. CDR3 amino acids: CSIETSGSFYEQYF. CDR3 DNA: TGCAGCATTGAAACTAGCGGGAGTTTCTACGAGCAGTACTTC.

This clonotype was seen just once. The chain has TRBV29-1 and TRBJ2-6; 10 nucleotides match TRBD1. The trim removed 4 bases at V and 4 bases at J, leaving 4 bases unmatched. Germline lookup yields CDR1 SQVTM and CDR2 ANQGSEA. The CDR3 contains 15 residues. CDR3 protein: CSVGGQGNGANVLTF. The CDR3 bases are TGCAGCGTTGGGGGACAGGGGAACGGGGCCAACGTCCTGACTTTC.

The rearrangement links TRBV6-5 to TRBJ2-7; D is uncertain. This CDR3 spans 14 amino acids. CDR1 and CDR2 from the germline V gene are MNHEY and SVGAGI. Trimming stripped 6 bases from V and 3 bases from J, with 15 bases between. This CDR3 is CASSSTWTRYEQYF. The CDR3 DNA follows: TGTGCCAGCAGCTCAACCTGGACGCGCTACGAGCAGTACTTC.

DNA of the CDR3: TGCGCCAGCAGCCAACAACCGCTAGCGGGAGATGGAACCGGGGAGCTGTTTTTT. Its protein product is CASSQQPLAGDGTGELFF. The chain carries TRBV4-3 and TRBJ2-2; 10 bases are a match to TRBD2. CDR1 LGHNA and CDR2 YSLEER come from the germline V gene. The CDR3 loop spans 18 amino acids. The trim removed 2 bases at V and 5 bases at J, leaving 11 bases unmatched.

This clonotype was counted many times. The V call is TRBV5-1, the J call TRBJ2-7, with unresolved D. Germline lookup yields CDR1 SGHRS and CDR2 YFSETQ. V lost 0 bases and J lost 3, with 10 bases in between. The CDR3 consists of 14 residues. In DNA form, the CDR3 reads TGCGCCAGCAGCTTGGAGGCAGCCAGCTACGAGCAGTACTTC. It codes for CASSLEAASYEQYF.

Details on this clonotype: A much larger clone differs from this one at a single base, so this may be a read error. This chain connects TRBV20-1 to TRBJ1-1; no clear D gene. Trimming removed 3 bases from V and 6 bases from J, with 8 bases in between. The germline gives CDR1 DFQATT, CDR2 SNEGSKA (reference sequence). CDR3 length equals 11 residues. CDR3 sequence reads: CSASPRSEAFF. The CDR3 bases are TGCAGTGCTAGTCCCCGGTCTGAAGCTTTCTTT.

The table lists this clonotype with many counts. The chain combines TRBV2 with TRBJ2-3; the D is unclear. V was pared by 2 bases and J by 2 bases, with 14 bases between. Germline CDR1 and CDR2: SNHLY and FYNNEI. The CDR3 sequence is 16 residues long. CDR3 bases: TGTGCCAGCAGTGAATATGCCTCCTTCGCCACAGATACGCAGTATTTT. As protein: CASSEYASFATDTQYF.

In DNA form, the CDR3 reads TGTGCCAGCAGCCAAGTGGGACAGAGCAATCAGCCCCAGCATTTT. It translates to CASSQVGQSNQPQHF. V and J are TRBV4-2 and TRBJ1-5; 7 bases agree with TRBD1. The V and J ends lost 1 base and 1 base, in that order; junction bases with no gene match: 1. Germline CDR1 is LGHNA and CDR2 is YNFKEQ. The CDR3 has 15 residues.

A note on this clonotype: A much larger clone differs from this one at a single base, so this may be a read error. The chain is built from TRBV7-9 and TRBJ1-5; D unclear. The CDR3 covers 13 residues. Germline V gene lookup returns CDR1 SEHNR and CDR2 FQNEAQ (reference sequence). The CDR3 nucleotides are TGTGTCAGCAGCCCCTCGAATGGGCAGCCCCAGCATTTT. Protein: CVSSPSNGQPQHF.

This clonotype was seen ten or more times. This chain connects TRBV7-2 to TRBJ2-1; 7 positions agree with TRBD2. V dropped 2 bases and J dropped 13; count of bases not matched to a gene: 5. From germline, CDR1 is SGHTA and CDR2 FQGNSA. The CDR3 extends over 12 amino acids. The CDR3 DNA reads TGTGCCAGCAGCTTATCCCTAGCGGATCAGTTCTTC. As protein: CASSLSLADQFF.

In its sample, this clonotype was seen many times. The chain recombines TRBV20-1 with TRBJ1-5; D unclear. The CDR3 covers 12 residues. The germline V gene encodes CDR1 DFQATT and CDR2 SNEGSKA (reference sequence). V lost 6 bases, J lost 3 bases, and 9 bases lay in between. CDR3: CSAGGHNQPQHF. For the CDR3, the DNA is TGCAGTGCAGGAGGGCACAATCAGCCCCAGCATTTT.